The source of this T cell receptor (beta chain) is a study of blood T cell repertoires in COVID-19. Overall study: Sites across the United States, Italy and Spain contributed samples from acute and convalescent COVID-19. Nucleic acid was either cDNA or gDNA, and it came from T cells, B-cell-depleted T cells, or PBMCs.

Profiling relied on immunoSEQ multiplex PCR, and the TCRdb table lists in-frame clones only, not all of them. This table has approximately 68,000 clones, approximately 91% appearing once. The V gene's germline CDR1 is LNHDA and CDR2 SQIVND (reference sequence). The trim removed 5 bases at V and 6 bases at J, leaving 7 bases unmatched. The CDR3 has 14 residues. This clonotype originated in a man in his sixties or seventies with active or convalescent COVID-19. What was sequenced was peripheral blood. The V and J genes are TRBV19 and TRBJ1-1, with 9 bases that match TRBD1. The CDR3 sequence: CASSPNRGRAEAFF. The CDR3 DNA reads as TGTGCCAGTAGTCCTAACAGGGGGCGCGCTGAAGCTTTCTTT.